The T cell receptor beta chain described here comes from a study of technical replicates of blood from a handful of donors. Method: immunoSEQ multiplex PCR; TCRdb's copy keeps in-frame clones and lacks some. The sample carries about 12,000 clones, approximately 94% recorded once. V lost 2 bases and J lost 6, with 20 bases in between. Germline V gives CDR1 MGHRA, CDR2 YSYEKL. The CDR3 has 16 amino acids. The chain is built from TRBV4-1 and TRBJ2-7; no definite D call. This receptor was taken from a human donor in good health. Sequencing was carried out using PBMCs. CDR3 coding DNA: TGCGCCAGCAGCCAAAACCCCCATATCACCGCGCGCGAGCAGTACTTC. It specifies CASSQNPHITAREQYF.